A single T cell receptor (beta chain) is shown here with its context. Recruits, aged roughly 18 to 95 years, lived in 24 US areas. Assay used: immunoSEQ multiplex PCR; TCRdb lists only in-frame clones, some missing. The table includes 250,000 or so clones, 88% detected once. This record comes from a study of blood T cell repertoires in COVID-19. CDR3 length: 17 amino acids. J was trimmed by 4 bases and V by 2 bases; bases with no gene match: 15. Looked up from germline, CDR1 is SGDLS and CDR2 is YYNGEE. The sequenced sample was PBMCs or T cells enriched from blood (not recorded which). The receptor was derived from a woman in her 30s who had been exposed to COVID-19. The V and J genes are TRBV9 and TRBJ2-7; TRBD1 matches at 7 bases. The CDR3 protein is CASSVSSHTGQLYEQYF. The CDR3 bases are TGTGCCAGCAGCGTCTCCTCACACACGGGACAGCTTTACGAGCAGTACTTC.